This T cell receptor (beta chain) comes out of a study of shared clonotypes between healthy human individuals. Study-level results: Genetic and exposure-history diversity was limited by the small donor number. Inspection by rarefaction showed sorted-subset sequencing to be incomplete despite large depth. Read depth was anticipated to influence clonotype sharing among donors.

Sequenced by immunoSEQ multiplex PCR; TCRdb stores in-frame clones only, minus some. The table lists more than 400,000 clones, 90% to 96% of them singletons, with roughly 0.06% in the top ten. V lost 4 bases, J lost 1 base, and 10 bases lay in between. The germline V gene has CDR1 LGHNA and CDR2 YNFKEQ. This CDR3 is built from 15 residues. In the case of this clone: Its specificity is not known.

The V call is TRBV4-2, the J call TRBJ2-2; a weak D match, TRBD2 (7 bases). Sequenced material: naive CD4+ T cells sorted from blood. Subset meaning: CD45RA+ positively selected. The receptor's source is a woman aged 25 to 45 in good health. The CDR3 loop is CASSPRGGNTGELFF. DNA of the CDR3: TGTGCCAGCAGCCCTAGGGGGGGGAACACCGGGGAGCTGTTTTTT.